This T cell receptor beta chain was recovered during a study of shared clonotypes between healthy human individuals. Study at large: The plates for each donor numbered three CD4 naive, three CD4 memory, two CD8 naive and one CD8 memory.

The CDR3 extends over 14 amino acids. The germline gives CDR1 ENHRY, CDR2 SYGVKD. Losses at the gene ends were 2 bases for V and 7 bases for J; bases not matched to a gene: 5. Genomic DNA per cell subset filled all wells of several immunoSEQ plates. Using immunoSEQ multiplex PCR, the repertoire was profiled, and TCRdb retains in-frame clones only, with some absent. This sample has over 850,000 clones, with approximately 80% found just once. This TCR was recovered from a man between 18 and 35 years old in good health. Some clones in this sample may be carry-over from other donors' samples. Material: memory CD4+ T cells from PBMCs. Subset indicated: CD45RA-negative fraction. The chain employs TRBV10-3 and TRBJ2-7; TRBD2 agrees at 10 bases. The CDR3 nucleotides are TGTGCCATCAGTGAGCAGCGGGAGGGCCGGGAGCAGTACTTC. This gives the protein CAISEQREGREQYF.